One and the same sample provided the 27 T cell receptor beta chains below, sequenced in a study of blood T cell repertoires in COVID-19. Method: immunoSEQ multiplex PCR; TCRdb's copy keeps in-frame clones and lacks some. The sample shows 150,000 or so clones, approximately 87% of them seen only once. The sequencing input was peripheral blood. All receptors come from a woman in her 70s with COVID-19, enrolled during active disease.

This sequence joins TRBV6-5 and TRBJ2-7; 9 bases are shared with TRBD1. The V gene's germline CDR1 is MNHEY and CDR2 SVGAGI. CDR3 length: 15 amino acids. Trimming at V came to 2 bases and at J to 4 bases, leaving 6 bases not matched to a gene. DNA of the CDR3: TGTGCCAGCAGTTACGGGACAGGGACCGTATACGAGCAGTACTTC. Protein product: CASSYGTGTVYEQYF.

The chain couples TRBV4-1 to TRBJ2-3; 13 bases are shared with TRBD2. The germline V gene has CDR1 MGHRA and CDR2 YSYEKL. This CDR3 spans 16 amino acids. J lost 6 bases, V lost 4 bases, and 7 bases had no gene match. CDR3 in DNA: TGCGCCAGCAGCCCAGGACTAGCGGGGGCCCTCGATACGCAGTATTTT. Translation: CASSPGLAGALDTQYF.

This clone was seen a few times. This rearrangement joins TRBV6-6 to TRBJ1-1, with 9 bases lining up with TRBD1. The length of the CDR3 is 15 residues. With V trimmed by 4 bases and J by 4 bases, 7 bases remained unmatched. CDR1 and CDR2 from the germline V gene are MNHNY and SVGAGI (reference sequence). CDR3 coding DNA: TGTGCCAGCAGTTTTACCCCGGGACAGGGCACTGAAGCTTTCTTT. Translated: CASSFTPGQGTEAFF.

The chain has TRBV2 and TRBJ2-5, with 7 bases aligning to TRBD1. Germline V gene sequence: CDR1 SNHLY, CDR2 FYNNEI. J was trimmed by 5 bases and V by 2 bases; bases with no gene match: 5. The CDR3 is made up of 14 amino acids. The DNA of the CDR3 is TGTGCCAGCAGTGAAAGGATGACAGGGGAGACCCAGTACTTC. Amino acid sequence: CASSERMTGETQYF.

The chain carries TRBV7-8 and TRBJ1-1, with 7 bases matching TRBD1. CDR3 length: 13 amino acids. Germline V gene sequence: CDR1 SGHVS, CDR2 FQNEAQ. The trim removed 3 bases at V and 6 bases at J, leaving 4 bases unmatched. The DNA of the CDR3 is TGTGCCAGCAGCTTTTTCCAGGGGGCTGAAGCTTTCTTT. Protein sequence: CASSFFQGAEAFF.

This chain joins TRBV7-9 and TRBJ2-1, with D maybe TRBD1 (5 bases). V lost 3 bases, J lost 4 bases, and 22 bases lay in between. This CDR3 has 18 residues. The germline CDR1 and CDR2 sequences are SEHNR and FQNEAQ (reference sequence). The CDR3 DNA follows: TGTGCCAGCAGCTTGGGTATGGGAAGGACAAGTTTATACAATGAGCAGTTCTTC. Translating gives CASSLGMGRTSLYNEQFF.

V usage is TRBV19 and J usage is TRBJ1-1, with TRBD1 identical over 10 bases. The germline CDR1 and CDR2 sequences are LNHDA and SQIVND (reference sequence). This CDR3 contains 19 residues. V dropped 9 bases and J dropped 2; count of bases not matched to a gene: 21. CDR3 coding DNA: TGTGCCAGCAGTCTCAGCCTACCTCAGGGACAGGGGTTTAACACTGAAGCTTTCTTT. Translating gives CASSLSLPQGQGFNTEAFF.

The chain combines TRBV7-2 with TRBJ1-6; 7 nucleotides match TRBD1. CDR3 length: 14 residues. Trimming at V came to 5 bases and at J to 7 bases, leaving 5 bases not matched to a gene. Germline V CDR1 and CDR2: SGHTA, FQGNSA. The CDR3, as DNA: TGTGCCAGCAGCCCCCAGGGGGGAAATTCACCCCTCCACTTT. Residues: CASSPQGGNSPLHF.

The genes are TRBV5-1 and TRBJ2-2; TRBD2 might be the D (6 bases). Germline lookup yields CDR1 SGHRS and CDR2 YFSETQ. The CDR3 extends over 16 amino acids. The V gene lost 0 bases and the J gene lost 1 base, with 10 bases spanning the gap. The CDR3 protein is CASSLGGTLNTGELFF. The DNA of the CDR3 is TGCGCCAGCAGCTTGGGAGGGACTTTGAACACCGGGGAGCTGTTTTTT.

The chain recombines TRBV30 with TRBJ2-2; no firm D call. The CDR3 is made up of 14 amino acids. V lost 2 bases and J lost 4, with 11 bases in between. CDR1 is GTSNPN and CDR2 is SVGIG in the germline V gene (reference sequence). CDR3 nucleotide sequence: TGTGCCTGGAGTTTCCTAGTAATCACCGGGGAGCTGTTTTTT. Translating gives CAWSFLVITGELFF.

CDR3 in DNA: TGTGCCAGCAGCACATCCGCGACAGCCAAAGGAAACACCATATATTTT. Residues: CASSTSATAKGNTIYF. This sequence joins TRBV9 and TRBJ1-3, with a tentative D call TRBD1 (5 bases). This CDR3 contains 16 residues. CDR1 is SGDLS, CDR2 YYNGEE, per germline. V lost 4 bases to trimming and J lost 4 bases, with 18 bases between them.

The chain links TRBV11-1 to TRBJ1-3; the match to TRBD1 covers 7 bases. J was trimmed by 4 bases and V by 4 bases; bases with no gene match: 7. Germline values: CDR1 SGHAT, CDR2 FQDESV (reference sequence). This CDR3 spans 15 amino acids. The CDR3 DNA reads as TGTGCCAGCAGCTCGCGGACAGGAGCGGGAAACACCATATATTTT. It yields the protein CASSSRTGAGNTIYF.

Turning to this clone: The same CDR3 can be traced to other DNA sequences in this sample. The V call is TRBV5-1, the J call TRBJ2-7, with 7 bases aligning to TRBD1. With 4 bases clipped from V and 2 bases from J, the junction kept 3 bases outside the gene matches. The CDR3 length is 13 residues. Germline V gene sequence: CDR1 SGHRS, CDR2 YFSETQ. The CDR3 sequence is CASSPDRAYEQYF. The CDR3 DNA reads TGCGCCAGCAGCCCTGACAGGGCCTACGAGCAGTACTTC.

This chain connects TRBV4-2 to TRBJ2-3; 9 bases agree with TRBD2. This CDR3 spans 17 amino acids. V shed 0 bases, J shed 1 base, and the junction held 5 bases outside the gene matches. Germline V lookup: CDR1 LGHNA, CDR2 YNFKEQ. Here the CDR3 reads CASSQDLQRGGTDTQYF. Here the CDR3 DNA reads TGTGCCAGCAGCCAAGATCTCCAGCGGGGGGGCACAGATACGCAGTATTTT.

This sequence joins TRBV3-1 (or the pseudogene TRBV3-2) and TRBJ2-5; TRBD2 might be the D (7 bases). The germline V gene has CDR1 LGHDT and CDR2 YNNKEL (reference sequence). V was trimmed by 5 bases and J by 9 bases, leaving 22 bases between them. CDR3 length: 15 amino acids. This chain's CDR3 is CASSTGGRQRGAQYF. In DNA form, the CDR3 reads TGTGCCAGCAGCACCGGGGGGCGGCAACGAGGGGCCCAGTACTTC.

The chain has TRBV11-2 and TRBJ1-3; D might be TRBD1 (6 bases). This CDR3 contains 15 residues. Per germline, CDR1 SGHAT and CDR2 FQNNGV. V lost 4 bases, J lost 2 bases, and 12 bases lay in between. The chain's CDR3 is CASSSAGEPGNTIYF. Here the CDR3 DNA reads TGTGCCAGCAGCTCCGCAGGGGAGCCTGGAAACACCATATATTTT.

The chain links TRBV2 to TRBJ1-4; 7 bases are a match to TRBD1. The CDR3 is 16 amino acids. Per germline, CDR1 SNHLY and CDR2 FYNNEI. Unmatched junction bases numbered 12, after V lost 3 bases and J lost 8 bases. CDR3 sequence (DNA): TGTGCCAGCAGTGATTCGACAGGGACTTCCTACGAAAAACTGTTTTTT. Its protein product is CASSDSTGTSYEKLFF.

The CDR3 nucleotides read TGTGCCAGCAGTTACCCCCCGGGACAGGGGGCAGGAGGCTACACCTTC. Translated, it gives CASSYPPGQGAGGYTF. The chain employs TRBV28 and TRBJ1-2, with TRBD1 matching over 12 bases. After removal of 4 bases from V and 8 bases from J, the junction contained 11 bases not matched to a gene. The CDR3 contains 16 residues. Germline assignment: CDR1 MDHEN and CDR2 SYDVKM.

The chain uses TRBV19 and TRBJ1-5; TRBD1 matches at 8 bases. This CDR3 region has 13 residues. With V trimmed by 4 bases and J by 6 bases, 2 bases remained unmatched. The germline V gene has CDR1 LNHDA and CDR2 SQIVND (reference sequence). The CDR3: CASSTDRAQPQHF. The CDR3 coding sequence is TGTGCCAGTAGTACGGACAGGGCTCAGCCCCAGCATTTT.

This chain joins TRBV5-4 and TRBJ1-4; D call uncertain. This CDR3 is built from 14 residues. Deletions cut 6 bases from V and 4 bases from J, with 13 bases between. In germline, CDR1 is SGHNT, CDR2 YYREEE (reference sequence). As DNA, the CDR3 is TGTGCCAGCATGAGGGCCAGCATTAATGAAAAACTGTTTTTT. It translates to CASMRASINEKLFF.

The chain employs TRBV5-5 and TRBJ2-5; tentatively, D is TRBD2 (7 bases). The CDR3 loop spans 14 amino acids. Trimming left V 3 bases short and J 10 bases short, with 19 bases between. CDR1 and CDR2 from the germline V gene are SGHKS and YYEKEE (reference sequence). As DNA, the CDR3 is TGTGCCAGCAGCTCGACGGGGGGCGAAATCGGCCAGTACTTC. It translates to CASSSTGGEIGQYF.

The chain recombines TRBV5-1 with TRBJ1-1; D remains unclear. Germline-derived CDR1 and CDR2 are SGHRS and YFSETQ. This CDR3 spans 14 amino acids. Trimming removed 2 bases from V and 0 bases from J, with 8 bases in between. CDR3 amino acids: CASSFDKVNTEAFF. CDR3 bases: TGCGCCAGCAGCTTCGACAAGGTGAACACTGAAGCTTTCTTT. The entire variable domain, with the rest obtained from reference TRBV5-1 and TRBJ1-1, is as follows: KAGVTQTPRYLIKTRGQQVTLSCSPISGHRSVSWYQQTPGQGLQFLFEYFSETQRNKGNFPGRFSGRQFSNSRSEMNVSTLELGDSALYLCASSFDKVNTEAFFGQGTRLTVV.

V usage is TRBV6-5 and J usage is TRBJ1-5; 10 bases fit TRBD1. After removal of 5 bases from V and 7 bases from J, the junction contained 2 bases not matched to a gene. CDR3 length: 13 amino acids. Germline V lookup: CDR1 MNHEY, CDR2 SVGAGI. CDR3 sequence (DNA): TGTGCCAGCAGTCCGGACAGGGGGCAGCCCCAGCATTTT. Residues: CASSPDRGQPQHF.

V and J are TRBV7-9 and TRBJ2-3, with 9 bases lining up with TRBD2. CDR3 length equals 15 residues. The germline V gene encodes CDR1 SEHNR and CDR2 FQNEAQ (reference sequence). The ends lost 5 bases at V and 6 bases at J; junction bases unmatched: 9. The CDR3 region has the DNA TGTGCCAGCAGCCGAACCGGGACTAGCATGGATACGCAGTATTTT. This encodes CASSRTGTSMDTQYF.

The chain combines TRBV9 with TRBJ1-6; possible D gene TRBD1, 5 bases. Trimming pared 0 bases from V and 10 bases from J, leaving 8 bases between. This CDR3 region has 13 residues. Looked up from germline, CDR1 is SGDLS and CDR2 is YYNGEE. This CDR3 is CASSVAGESPLHF. The CDR3, as DNA: TGTGCCAGCAGCGTAGCGGGGGAGTCACCCCTCCACTTT. Combining the CDR3 with reference TRBV9 and TRBJ1-6 gives the whole variable domain DSGVTQTPKHLITATGQRVTLRCSPRSGDLSVYWYQQSLDQGLQFLIQYYNGEERAKGNILERFSAQQFPDLHSELNLSSLELGDSALYFCASSVAGESPLHFGNGTRLTVT.

The chain recombines TRBV4-1 with TRBJ1-2; D is possibly TRBD1 (5 bases). The CDR3 covers 15 residues. Trimming stripped 0 bases from V and 7 bases from J, with 15 bases between. Germline assignment: CDR1 MGHRA and CDR2 YSYEKL. DNA for the CDR3: TGCGCCAGCAGCCAAGAATCCCAGGGATTCCGTGGCTACACCTTC. Protein: CASSQESQGFRGYTF.

This clone was detected only a few times. This rearrangement joins TRBV21-1 to TRBJ1-4; the tabulated D call, TRBD1, remains unverified against the DNA. TRBV21-1 is assigned pseudogene status. The CDR3 sequence is 15 residues long. The CDR3 here is CASSQGPPLREKLFF. The CDR3 region has the DNA TGTGCCAGCAGCCAGGGGCCACCCCTCAGGGAAAAACTGTTTTTT.